A single sample gave rise to the 14 T cell receptor beta chains below, sequenced in a study of Graves' ophthalmopathy and Graves' hyperthyroidism. The sequenced template was RNA, covering the TCR beta CDR3 region. An initial RT-PCR round employing HTBI primers preceded a second-round multiplex PCR. One entry per CDR3 protein, called by TCRdb with MiXCR from the multiplex PCR reads. The sample shows 650,000 to 800,000 distinct CDR3 sequences, roughly 39% of them seen only once. Sequenced: peripheral blood. All receptors come from an adult man with Graves' ophthalmopathy.

This clonotype was counted only a few times. Being one base from a much bigger clone, this may be a read error. Because it lacks the conserved phenylalanine or tryptophan at the end, this CDR3 is likely a read error. The chain has TRBV6-1 and TRBJ1-2, with 9 bases identical to TRBD1. The V and J ends lost 6 bases and 4 bases, in that order; junction bases with no gene match: 9. Per germline, CDR1 MNHNS and CDR2 SASEGT. The CDR3 is 15 amino acids. DNA for the CDR3: TGTGCCAGCAGGCCAACAGGGGGCAAAATCTATGGCTACACCCTC. As protein: CASRPTGGKIYGYTL.

The V call is TRBV10-3, the J call TRBJ2-5, with 7 bases identical to TRBD1. The germline V gene encodes CDR1 ENHRY and CDR2 SYGVKD. This CDR3 has 15 amino acids. The trim removed 3 bases at V and 5 bases at J, leaving 9 bases unmatched. The CDR3 protein is CAISDYGQDGETQYF. For the CDR3, the DNA is TGTGCCATCAGTGATTATGGACAGGACGGGGAGACCCAGTACTTC.

The chain links TRBV29-1 to TRBJ2-5; TRBD2 matches at 8 bases. CDR3 length equals 17 residues. Germline loops: CDR1 SQVTM, CDR2 ANQGSEA. J lost 0 bases, V lost 8 bases, and 17 bases had no gene match. In nucleotides, the CDR3 is TGCAGCAGCCGGGACGTGAAGACTAGCGCAAACCAAGAGACCCAGTACTTC. Translated: CSSRDVKTSANQETQYF.

The CDR3 nucleotides read TGTGCCAGCAGTTTCGGACCAGGGGGGTCACCCCTCCACTTT. Encoded protein: CASSFGPGGSPLHF. The rearrangement joins TRBV9 to TRBJ1-6, with 7 bases aligning to TRBD1. Germline lookup yields CDR1 SGDLS and CDR2 YYNGEE. Losses at the gene ends were 5 bases for V and 10 bases for J; bases not matched to a gene: 9. This CDR3 is 14 amino acids long.

In this sample, this clonotype turned up once. The CDR3 does not close with the conserved phenylalanine or tryptophan, likely indicating a read error. The J gene is TRBJ2-5, the V gene TRBV6-6; possibly TRBD1 for D (6 bases). The germline V and J ends were trimmed by 6 bases and 3 bases, with 14 bases remaining between them. Germline assignment: CDR1 MNHNY and CDR2 SVGAGI (reference sequence). The CDR3 consists of 14 residues. CDR3 in amino acids: CASRRGWVEETQYC. CDR3 DNA: TGTGCCAGCAGGAGGGGGTGGGTGGAAGAGACCCAGTACTGC.

This clonotype was recorded at least ten times. The V and J genes are TRBV2 and TRBJ1-1; no clear D gene. Trimming removed 7 bases from V and 0 bases from J, with 12 bases in between. The CDR3 has 14 residues. Germline loops: CDR1 SNHLY, CDR2 FYNNEI. CDR3 sequence reads: CASTRARLNTEAFF. DNA for the CDR3: TGTGCCAGCACCCGGGCTCGTTTGAACACTGAAGCTTTCTTT.

This clonotype was seen many times. The chain couples TRBV7-8 to TRBJ1-2; no reliable D call. Germline CDR1 and CDR2: SGHVS and FQNEAQ. The CDR3 is 12 amino acids. V was pared by 5 bases and J by 2 bases, with 6 bases between. The CDR3 region is CASSLQNYGYTF. CDR3 DNA: TGTGCCAGCAGCCTCCAGAACTATGGCTACACCTTC. The complete variable domain, with remaining parts taken from reference TRBV7-8 and TRBJ1-2, reads GAGVSQSPRYKVAKRGQDVALRCDPISGHVSLFWYQQALGQGPEFLTYFQNEAQLDKSGLPSDRFFAERPEGSVSTLKIQRTQQEDSAVYLCASSLQNYGYTFGSGTRLTVV.

The chain joins TRBV6-5 to TRBJ1-1; D gene unclear. The CDR3 has 14 residues. V was trimmed by 5 bases and J by 1 base, leaving 11 bases between them. Germline V gives CDR1 MNHEY, CDR2 SVGAGI. The CDR3: CASSEEGPNTEAFF. CDR3 nucleotide sequence: TGTGCCAGCAGTGAAGAGGGCCCGAACACTGAAGCTTTCTTT.

The V call is TRBV7-3, the J call TRBJ2-6, with D possibly TRBD2 on 6 matching bases. Looked up from germline, CDR1 is SGHTA and CDR2 is FQGTGA. The germline V and J ends were trimmed by 10 bases and 2 bases, with 12 bases remaining between them. This CDR3 has 14 residues. The CDR3 region has the DNA TGTGCCACCACTGGGGGGACTGGGGCCAACGTCCTGACTTTC. It is translated as CATTGGTGANVLTF.

This clonotype has ten or more counts. V usage is TRBV7-3 and J usage is TRBJ2-7; 8 bases agree with TRBD1. This CDR3 contains 14 residues. From germline, CDR1 is SGHTA and CDR2 FQGTGA. Unmatched junction bases numbered 4, after V lost 0 bases and J lost 6 bases. The CDR3: CASSLTPGGSEQYF. CDR3 nucleotide sequence: TGTGCCAGCAGCTTAACCCCAGGGGGCTCCGAGCAGTACTTC.

This clonotype was observed a handful of times. J is TRBJ2-7 and V is TRBV5-1; 11 nucleotides line up with TRBD1. The ends lost 3 bases at V and 12 bases at J; junction bases unmatched: 8. The CDR3 contains 13 residues. Germline V gene data show CDR1 as SGHRS and CDR2 as YFSETQ. CDR3 DNA: TGCGCCAGCAGCTCGGGACAGGGGGGTGTCGCGTACTTC. Translation: CASSSGQGGVAYF.

This clonotype was counted ten times or more. The CDR3 DNA sequence: TGCAGCGTTGTGGCGAACGGAGAGACCCAGTACTTC. This encodes CSVVANGETQYF. V is TRBV29-1 and J is TRBJ2-5; D is ambiguous. CDR1 and CDR2 from the germline V gene are SQVTM and ANQGSEA. This CDR3 region has 12 residues. V lost 4 bases to trimming and J lost 4 bases, with 10 bases between them.

The rearrangement links TRBV25-1 to TRBJ1-2; 9 bases match TRBD1. CDR3 size: 13 residues. Germline CDR1 MGHDK, CDR2 SYGVNS. CDR3 in amino acids: CARAGQGKDGYTF. The DNA for the CDR3 is TGTGCTAGAGCGGGACAGGGCAAGGATGGCTACACCTTC.

This sequence joins TRBV10-3 and TRBJ1-5, with a weak D call TRBD1 (5 bases). The length of the CDR3 is 13 residues. Germline V gene data show CDR1 as ENHRY and CDR2 as SYGVKD. Trimming left V 10 bases short and J 7 bases short, with 17 bases between. CDR3 sequence reads: CATSVGVEQPQHF. Written as DNA, the CDR3 is TGTGCCACCTCGGTGGGGGTGGAACAGCCCCAGCATTTT.